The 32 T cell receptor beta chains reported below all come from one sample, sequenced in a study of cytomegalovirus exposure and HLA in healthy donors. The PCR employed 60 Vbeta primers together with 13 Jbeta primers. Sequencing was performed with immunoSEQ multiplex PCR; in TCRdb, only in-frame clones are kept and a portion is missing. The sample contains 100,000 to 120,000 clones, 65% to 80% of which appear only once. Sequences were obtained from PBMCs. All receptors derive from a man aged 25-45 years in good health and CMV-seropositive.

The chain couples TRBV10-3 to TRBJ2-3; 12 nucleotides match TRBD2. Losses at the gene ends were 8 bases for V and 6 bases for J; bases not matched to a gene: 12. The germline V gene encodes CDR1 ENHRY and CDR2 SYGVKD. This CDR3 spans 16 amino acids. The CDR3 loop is CAIDYQPGLAGDTQYF. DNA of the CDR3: TGTGCCATCGACTATCAACCGGGACTAGCGGGTGATACGCAGTATTTT.

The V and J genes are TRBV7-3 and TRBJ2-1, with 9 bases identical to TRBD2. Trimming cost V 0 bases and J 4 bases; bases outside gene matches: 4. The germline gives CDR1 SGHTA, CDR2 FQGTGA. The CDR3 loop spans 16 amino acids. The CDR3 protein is CASSLTRTSVYNEQFF. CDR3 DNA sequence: TGTGCCAGCAGCTTAACCAGGACTAGCGTGTACAATGAGCAGTTCTTC.

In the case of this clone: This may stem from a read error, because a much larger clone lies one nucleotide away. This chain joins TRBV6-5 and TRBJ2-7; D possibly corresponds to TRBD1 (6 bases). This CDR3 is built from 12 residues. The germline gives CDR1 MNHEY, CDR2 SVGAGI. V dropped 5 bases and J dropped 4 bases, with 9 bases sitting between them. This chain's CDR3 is CASSETGYEQYF. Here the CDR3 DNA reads TGTGCCAGCAGTGAAACAGGGTACGAGCAGTACTTC.

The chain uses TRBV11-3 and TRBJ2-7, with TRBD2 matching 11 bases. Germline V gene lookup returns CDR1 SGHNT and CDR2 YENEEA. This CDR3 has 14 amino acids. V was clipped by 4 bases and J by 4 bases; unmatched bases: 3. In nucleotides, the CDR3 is TGTGCCAGCAGCTCTTCTAGCGGGGGGTACGAGCAGTACTTC. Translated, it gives CASSSSSGGYEQYF.

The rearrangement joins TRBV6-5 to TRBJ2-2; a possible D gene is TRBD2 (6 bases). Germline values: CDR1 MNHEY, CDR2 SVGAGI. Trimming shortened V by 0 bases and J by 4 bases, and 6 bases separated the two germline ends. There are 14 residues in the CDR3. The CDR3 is CASSYSEGTGELFF. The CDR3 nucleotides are TGTGCCAGCAGTTACTCGGAGGGCACCGGGGAGCTGTTTTTT.

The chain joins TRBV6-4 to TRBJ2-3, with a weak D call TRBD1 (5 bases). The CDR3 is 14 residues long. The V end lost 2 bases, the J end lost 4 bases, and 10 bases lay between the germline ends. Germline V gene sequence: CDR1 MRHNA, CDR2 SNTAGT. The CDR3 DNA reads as TGTGCCAGCAGTGACAAAGGGGCCCCAGATACGCAGTATTTT. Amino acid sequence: CASSDKGAPDTQYF.

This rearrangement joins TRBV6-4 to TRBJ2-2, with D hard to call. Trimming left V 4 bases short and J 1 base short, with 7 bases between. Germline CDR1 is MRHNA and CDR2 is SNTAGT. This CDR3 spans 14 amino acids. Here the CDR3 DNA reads TGTGCCAGCAGTGCCTTTTTGAACACCGGGGAGCTGTTTTTT. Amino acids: CASSAFLNTGELFF.

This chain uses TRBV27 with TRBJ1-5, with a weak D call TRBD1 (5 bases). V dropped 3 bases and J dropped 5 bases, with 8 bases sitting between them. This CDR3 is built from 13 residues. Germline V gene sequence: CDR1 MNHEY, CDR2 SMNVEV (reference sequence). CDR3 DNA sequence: TGTGCCAGCAGTTTTGGGGGGTATCAGCCCCAGCATTTT. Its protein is CASSFGGYQPQHF.

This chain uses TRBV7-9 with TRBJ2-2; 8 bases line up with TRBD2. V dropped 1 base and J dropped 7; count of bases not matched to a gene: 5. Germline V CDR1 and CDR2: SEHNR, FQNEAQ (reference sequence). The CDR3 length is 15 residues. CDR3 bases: TGTGCCAGCAGCTTAGAGAGCGGGGGCATCGGGGAGCTGTTTTTT. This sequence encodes CASSLESGGIGELFF.

In nucleotides, the CDR3 is TGTGCCACCAGCAGTAACAGGATCTACGAGCAGTACTTC. It translates to CATSSNRIYEQYF. V usage is TRBV15 and J usage is TRBJ2-7; tentative D call: TRBD1 (5 bases). The germline V gene has CDR1 LNHNV and CDR2 YYDKDF (reference sequence). V lost 3 bases, J lost 3 bases, and 9 bases lay in between. This CDR3 is built from 13 residues.

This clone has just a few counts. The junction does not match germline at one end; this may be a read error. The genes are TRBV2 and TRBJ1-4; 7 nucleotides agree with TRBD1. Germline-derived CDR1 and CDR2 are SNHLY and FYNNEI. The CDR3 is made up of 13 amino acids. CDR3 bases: TGTGCCACCAGGGGGGGGCCTGGTGGAAAAACTGTTTTT. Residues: CATRGGPGGKTVF.

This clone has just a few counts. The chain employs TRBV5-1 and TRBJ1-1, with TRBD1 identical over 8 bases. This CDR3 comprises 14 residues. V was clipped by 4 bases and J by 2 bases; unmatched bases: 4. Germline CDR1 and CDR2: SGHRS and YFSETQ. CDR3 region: CASSNGQGNTEAFF. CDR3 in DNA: TGCGCCAGCAGCAACGGACAGGGTAACACTGAAGCTTTCTTT.

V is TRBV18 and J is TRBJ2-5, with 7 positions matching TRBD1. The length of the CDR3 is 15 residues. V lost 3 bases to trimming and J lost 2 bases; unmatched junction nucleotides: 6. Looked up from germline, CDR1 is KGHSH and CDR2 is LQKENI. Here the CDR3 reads CASSPGSGGQETQYF. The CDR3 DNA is TGTGCCAGCTCACCCGGGTCAGGGGGACAAGAGACCCAGTACTTC.

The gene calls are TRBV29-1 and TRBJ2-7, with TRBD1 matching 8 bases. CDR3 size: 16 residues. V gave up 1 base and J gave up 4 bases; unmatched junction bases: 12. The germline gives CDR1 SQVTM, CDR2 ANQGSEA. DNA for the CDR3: TGCAGCGTTGAAGGGATCTCTGGACAGGGAAGATACGAGCAGTACTTC. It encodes CSVEGISGQGRYEQYF.

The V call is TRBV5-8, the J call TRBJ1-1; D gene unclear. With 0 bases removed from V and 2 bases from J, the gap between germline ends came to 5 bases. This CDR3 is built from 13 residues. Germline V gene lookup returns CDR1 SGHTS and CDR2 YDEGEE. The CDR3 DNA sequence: TGTGCCAGCAGCTTGGAGACTAACACTGAAGCTTTCTTT. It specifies CASSLETNTEAFF.

In DNA, the CDR3 is TGTGCCAGCAGCCTGGGGCAGTCAAGGGAGACCCAGTACTTC. Translation: CASSLGQSRETQYF. The rearrangement links TRBV7-2 to TRBJ2-5; TRBD1 might be the D (5 bases). The CDR3 loop spans 14 amino acids. CDR1 SGHTA and CDR2 FQGNSA come from the germline V gene. Trimming removed 5 bases at V and 5 bases at J, with 15 bases between.

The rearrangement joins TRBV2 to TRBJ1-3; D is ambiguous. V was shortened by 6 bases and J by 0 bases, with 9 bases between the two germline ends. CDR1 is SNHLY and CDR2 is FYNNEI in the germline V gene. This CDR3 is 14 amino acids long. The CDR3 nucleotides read TGTGCCAGCAGCGCGACTAACTCTGGAAACACCATATATTTT. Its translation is CASSATNSGNTIYF. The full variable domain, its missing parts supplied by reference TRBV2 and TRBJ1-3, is EPEVTQTPSHQVTQMGQEVILRCVPISNHLYFYWYRQILGQKVEFLVSFYNNEISEKSEIFDDQFSVERPDGSNFTLKIRSTKLEDSAMYFCASSATNSGNTIYFGEGSWLTVV.

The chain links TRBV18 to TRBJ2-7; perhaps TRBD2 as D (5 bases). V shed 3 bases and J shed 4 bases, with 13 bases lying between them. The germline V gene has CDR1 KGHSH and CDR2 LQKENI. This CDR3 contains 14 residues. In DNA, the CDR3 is TGTGCCAGCTCACCCGGGGTTTATGGGTACGAGCAGTACTTC. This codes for CASSPGVYGYEQYF.

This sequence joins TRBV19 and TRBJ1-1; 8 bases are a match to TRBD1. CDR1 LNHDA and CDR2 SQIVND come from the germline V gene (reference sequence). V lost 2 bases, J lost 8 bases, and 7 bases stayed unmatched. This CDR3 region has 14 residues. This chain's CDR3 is CASSITGGRGEAFF. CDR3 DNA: TGTGCCAGTAGTATAACAGGGGGGAGGGGCGAAGCTTTCTTT. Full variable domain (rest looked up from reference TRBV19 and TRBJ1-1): DGGITQSPKYLFRKEGQNVTLSCEQNLNHDAMYWYRQDPGQGLRLIYYSQIVNDFQKGDIAEGYSVSREKKESFPLTVTSAQKNPTAFYLCASSITGGRGEAFFGQGTRLTVV.

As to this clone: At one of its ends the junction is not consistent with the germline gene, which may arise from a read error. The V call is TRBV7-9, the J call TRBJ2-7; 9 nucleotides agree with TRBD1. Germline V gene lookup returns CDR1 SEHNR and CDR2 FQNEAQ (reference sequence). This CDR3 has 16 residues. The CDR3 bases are TGTTCCAGCAGCCCCCCCACTGGGACAGGGCACTACGAGCAGTACTTC. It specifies CSSSPPTGTGHYEQYF.

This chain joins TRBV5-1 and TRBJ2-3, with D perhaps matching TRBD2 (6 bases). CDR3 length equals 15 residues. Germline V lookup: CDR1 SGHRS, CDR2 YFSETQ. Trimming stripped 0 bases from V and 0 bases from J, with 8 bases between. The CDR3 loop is CASSLAGESTDTQYF. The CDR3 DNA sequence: TGCGCCAGCAGCTTGGCGGGGGAGAGCACAGATACGCAGTATTTT.

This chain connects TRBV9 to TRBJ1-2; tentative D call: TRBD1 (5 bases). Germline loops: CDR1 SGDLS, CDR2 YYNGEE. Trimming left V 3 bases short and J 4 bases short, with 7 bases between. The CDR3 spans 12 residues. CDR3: CASSGDSYGYTF. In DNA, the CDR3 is TGTGCCAGCAGCGGTGACAGCTATGGCTACACCTTC.

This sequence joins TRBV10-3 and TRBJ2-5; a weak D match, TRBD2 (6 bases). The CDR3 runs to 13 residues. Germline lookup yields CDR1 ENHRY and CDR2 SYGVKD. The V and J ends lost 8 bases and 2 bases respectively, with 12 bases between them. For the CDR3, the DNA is TGTGCCATCGGGGGGACGACTCAAGAGACCCAGTACTTC. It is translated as CAIGGTTQETQYF.

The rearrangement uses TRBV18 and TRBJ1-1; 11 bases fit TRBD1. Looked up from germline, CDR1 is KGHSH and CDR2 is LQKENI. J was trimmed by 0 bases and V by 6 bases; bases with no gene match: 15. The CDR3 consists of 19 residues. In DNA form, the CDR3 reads TGTGCCAGCTCCCTAATTGGACCGGGGACAGGGGGTTTGAACACTGAAGCTTTCTTT. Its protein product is CASSLIGPGTGGLNTEAFF. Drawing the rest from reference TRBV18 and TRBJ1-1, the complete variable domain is NAGVMQNPRHLVRRRGQEARLRCSPMKGHSHVYWYRQLPEEGLKFMVYLQKENIIDESGMPKERFSAEFPKEGPSILRIQQVVRGDSAAYFCASSLIGPGTGGLNTEAFFGQGTRLTVV.

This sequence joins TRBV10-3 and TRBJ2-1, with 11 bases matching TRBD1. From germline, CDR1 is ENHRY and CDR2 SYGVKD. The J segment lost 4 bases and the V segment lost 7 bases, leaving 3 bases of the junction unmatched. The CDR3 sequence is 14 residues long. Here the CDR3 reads CAITGQGVYNEQFF. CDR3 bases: TGTGCCATCACGGGACAGGGGGTTTACAATGAGCAGTTCTTC.

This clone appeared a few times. CDR3 amino acids: CASSQDNRVGTEAFF. The DNA for the CDR3 is TGCGCCAGCAGCCAAGATAACAGGGTAGGCACTGAAGCTTTCTTT. The V call is TRBV4-1, the J call TRBJ1-1, with a possible D match to TRBD1 (6 bases). Germline V lookup: CDR1 MGHRA, CDR2 YSYEKL. V shed 0 bases and J shed 4 bases, with 12 bases lying between them. CDR3 length: 15 residues.

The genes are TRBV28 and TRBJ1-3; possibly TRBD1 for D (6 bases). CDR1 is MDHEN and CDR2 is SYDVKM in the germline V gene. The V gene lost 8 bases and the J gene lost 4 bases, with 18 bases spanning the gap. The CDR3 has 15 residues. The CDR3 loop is CASGDLGARGNTIYF. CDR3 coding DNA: TGTGCCAGCGGGGATTTGGGGGCGAGGGGAAACACCATATATTTT.

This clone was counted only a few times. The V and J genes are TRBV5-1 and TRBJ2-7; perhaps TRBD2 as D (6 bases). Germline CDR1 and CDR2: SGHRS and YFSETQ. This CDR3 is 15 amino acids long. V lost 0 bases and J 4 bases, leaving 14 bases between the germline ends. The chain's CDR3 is CASSLDTSGVYEQYF. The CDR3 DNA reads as TGCGCCAGCAGCTTGGACACGTCGGGAGTTTACGAGCAGTACTTC.

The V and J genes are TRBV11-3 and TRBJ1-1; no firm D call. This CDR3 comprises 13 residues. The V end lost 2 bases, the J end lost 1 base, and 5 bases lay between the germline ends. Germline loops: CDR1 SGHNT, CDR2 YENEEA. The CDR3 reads CASSLPGNTEAFF. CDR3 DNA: TGTGCCAGCAGCTTACCGGGGAACACTGAAGCTTTCTTT.

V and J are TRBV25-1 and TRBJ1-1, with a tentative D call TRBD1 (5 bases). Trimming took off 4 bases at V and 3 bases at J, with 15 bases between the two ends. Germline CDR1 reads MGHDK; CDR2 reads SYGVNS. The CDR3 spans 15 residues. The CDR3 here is CASSATPGMDTEAFF. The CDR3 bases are TGTGCCAGCAGTGCAACCCCAGGGATGGACACTGAAGCTTTCTTT.

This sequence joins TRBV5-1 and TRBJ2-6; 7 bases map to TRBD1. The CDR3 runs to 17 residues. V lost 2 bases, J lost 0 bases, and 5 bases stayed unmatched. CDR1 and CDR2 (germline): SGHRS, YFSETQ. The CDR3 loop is CASSLRGRNSGANVLTF. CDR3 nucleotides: TGCGCCAGCAGCTTAAGGGGGCGGAACTCTGGGGCCAACGTCCTGACTTTC.

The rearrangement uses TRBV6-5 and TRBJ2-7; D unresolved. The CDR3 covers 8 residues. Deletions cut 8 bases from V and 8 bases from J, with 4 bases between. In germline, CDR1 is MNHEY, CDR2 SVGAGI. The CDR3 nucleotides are TGTGCCAGCTCAAAGCAGTACTTC. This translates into CASSKQYF.